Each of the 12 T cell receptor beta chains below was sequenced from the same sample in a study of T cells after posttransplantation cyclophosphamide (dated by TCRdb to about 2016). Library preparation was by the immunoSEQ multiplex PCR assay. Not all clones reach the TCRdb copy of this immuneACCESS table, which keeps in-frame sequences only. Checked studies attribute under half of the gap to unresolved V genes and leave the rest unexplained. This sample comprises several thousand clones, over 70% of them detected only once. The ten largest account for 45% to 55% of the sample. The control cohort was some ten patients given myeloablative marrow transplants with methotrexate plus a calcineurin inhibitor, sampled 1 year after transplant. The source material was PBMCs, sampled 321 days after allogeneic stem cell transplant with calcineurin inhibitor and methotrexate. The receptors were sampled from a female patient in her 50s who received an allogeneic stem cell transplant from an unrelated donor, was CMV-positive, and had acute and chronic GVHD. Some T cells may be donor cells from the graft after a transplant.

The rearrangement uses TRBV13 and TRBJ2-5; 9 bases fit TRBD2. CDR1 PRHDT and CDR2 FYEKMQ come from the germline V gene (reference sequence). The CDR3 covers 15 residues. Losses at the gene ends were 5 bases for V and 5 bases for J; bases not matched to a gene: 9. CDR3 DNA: TGTGCCAGCAGCGGTAGCGGGGGTCATGGGGAGACCCAGTACTTC. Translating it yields CASSGSGGHGETQYF.

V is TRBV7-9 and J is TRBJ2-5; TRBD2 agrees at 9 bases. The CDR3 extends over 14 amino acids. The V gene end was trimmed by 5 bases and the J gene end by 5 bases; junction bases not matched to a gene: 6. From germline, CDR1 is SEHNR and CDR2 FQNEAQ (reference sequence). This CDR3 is CASSQAGGLETQYF. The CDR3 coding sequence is TGTGCCAGCAGCCAGGCGGGGGGGCTGGAGACCCAGTACTTC.

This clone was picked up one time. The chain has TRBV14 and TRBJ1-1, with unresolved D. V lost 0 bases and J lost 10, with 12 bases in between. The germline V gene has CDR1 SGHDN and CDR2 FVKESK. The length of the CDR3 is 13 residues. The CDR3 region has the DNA TGTGCCAGCAGCCAAGACAGCCGGGTTCTAGCTTTCTTT. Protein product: CASSQDSRVLAFF. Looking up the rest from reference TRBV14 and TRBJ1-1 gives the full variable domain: EAGVTQFPSHSVIEKGQTVTLRCDPISGHDNLYWYRRVMGKEIKFLLHFVKESKQDESGMPNNRFLAERTGGTYSTLKVQPAELEDSGVYFCASSQDSRVLAFFGQGTRLTVV.

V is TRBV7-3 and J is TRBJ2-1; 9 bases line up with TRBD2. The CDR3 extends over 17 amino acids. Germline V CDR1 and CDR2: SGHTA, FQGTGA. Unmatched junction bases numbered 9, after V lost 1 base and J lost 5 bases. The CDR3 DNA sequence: TGTGCCAGCAGCTTAAAGGGACTAGGCGGGGGGGACAATGAGCAGTTCTTC. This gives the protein CASSLKGLGGGDNEQFF. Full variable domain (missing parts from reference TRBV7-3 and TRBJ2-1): GAGVSQTPSNKVTEKGKYVELRCDPISGHTALYWYRQSLGQGPEFLIYFQGTGAADDSGLPNDRFFAVRPEGSVSTLKIQRTERGDSAVYLCASSLKGLGGGDNEQFFGPGTRLTVL.

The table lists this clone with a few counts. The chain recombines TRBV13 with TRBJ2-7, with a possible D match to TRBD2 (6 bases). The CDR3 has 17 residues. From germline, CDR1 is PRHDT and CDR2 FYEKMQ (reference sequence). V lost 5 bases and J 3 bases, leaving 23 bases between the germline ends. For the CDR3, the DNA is TGTGCCAGCAGCCCGATACCAGCGGGCCACCTGAACTACGAGCAGTACTTC. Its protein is CASSPIPAGHLNYEQYF.

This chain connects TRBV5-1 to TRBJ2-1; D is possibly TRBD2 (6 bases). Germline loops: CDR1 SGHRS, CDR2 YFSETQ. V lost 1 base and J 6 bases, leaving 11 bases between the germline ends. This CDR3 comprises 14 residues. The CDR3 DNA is TGCGCCAGCAGCTTGCAATTTAGCGGCAATGAGCAGTTCTTC. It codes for CASSLQFSGNEQFF.

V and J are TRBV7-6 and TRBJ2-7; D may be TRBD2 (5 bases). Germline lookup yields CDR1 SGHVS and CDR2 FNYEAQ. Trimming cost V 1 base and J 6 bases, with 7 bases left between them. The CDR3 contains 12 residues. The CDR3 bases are TGTGCCAGCAGCTTAGTTGGGAGCGAGCAGTACTTC. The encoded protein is CASSLVGSEQYF.

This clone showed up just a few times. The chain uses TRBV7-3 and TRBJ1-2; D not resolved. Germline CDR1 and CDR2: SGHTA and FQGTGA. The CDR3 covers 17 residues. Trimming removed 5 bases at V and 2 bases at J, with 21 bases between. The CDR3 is CASSLSGGGSKNYGYTF. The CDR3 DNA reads TGTGCCAGCAGCCTCTCAGGAGGCGGAAGTAAGAACTATGGCTACACCTTC.

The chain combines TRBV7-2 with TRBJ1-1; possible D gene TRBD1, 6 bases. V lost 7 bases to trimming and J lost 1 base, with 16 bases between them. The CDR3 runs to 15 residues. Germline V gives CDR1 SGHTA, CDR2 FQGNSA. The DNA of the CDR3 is TGTGCCAGCACCAAATTTGGGACAACGAACACTGAAGCTTTCTTT. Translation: CASTKFGTTNTEAFF.

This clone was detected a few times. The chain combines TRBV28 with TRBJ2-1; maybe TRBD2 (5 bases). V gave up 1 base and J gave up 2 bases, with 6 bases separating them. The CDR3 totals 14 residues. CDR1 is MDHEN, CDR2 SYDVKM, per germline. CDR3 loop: CASSLSGTYNEQFF. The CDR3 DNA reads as TGTGCCAGCAGTTTATCCGGGACCTACAATGAGCAGTTCTTC.

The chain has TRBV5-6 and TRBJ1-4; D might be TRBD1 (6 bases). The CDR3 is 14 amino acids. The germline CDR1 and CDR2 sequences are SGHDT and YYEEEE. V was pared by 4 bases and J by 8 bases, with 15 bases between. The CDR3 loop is CASSDRDKGEKLFF. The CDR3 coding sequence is TGTGCCAGCAGCGACCGGGACAAGGGAGAAAAACTGTTTTTT.

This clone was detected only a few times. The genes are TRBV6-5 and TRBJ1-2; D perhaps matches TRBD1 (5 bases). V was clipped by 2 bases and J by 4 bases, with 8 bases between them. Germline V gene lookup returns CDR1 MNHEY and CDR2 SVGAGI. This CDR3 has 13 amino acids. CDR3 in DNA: TGTGCCAGCAGTTACGAAAGGGGCTATGGCTACACCTTC. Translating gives CASSYERGYGYTF.